Each of the 11 T cell receptor beta chains below was sequenced from the same sample in a study of glioma-infiltrating T cells after dendritic cell vaccination. Method: immunoSEQ multiplex PCR; TCRdb's copy keeps in-frame clones and lacks some. The sample lists about 50,000 clones, roughly 87% occurring once. Sequencing used blood, obtained before dendritic cell vaccination. The receptors were gathered from a human donor with glioblastoma.

This chain connects TRBV18 to TRBJ2-2, with D maybe TRBD2 (5 bases). Per germline, CDR1 KGHSH and CDR2 LQKENI. This CDR3 is 16 amino acids long. Trimming shortened V by 6 bases and J by 1 base, and 15 bases separated the two germline ends. The CDR3 sequence is CASSPRRRENTGELFF. The CDR3 DNA sequence: TGTGCCAGCTCGCCGAGGCGTCGGGAGAACACCGGGGAGCTGTTTTTT. The variable domain in full, completed from reference TRBV18 and TRBJ2-2, reads NAGVMQNPRHLVRRRGQEARLRCSPMKGHSHVYWYRQLPEEGLKFMVYLQKENIIDESGMPKERFSAEFPKEGPSILRIQQVVRGDSAAYFCASSPRRRENTGELFFGEGSRLTVL.

The genes are TRBV4-3 and TRBJ1-1; no clear D. Trimming left V 5 bases short and J 4 bases short, with 14 bases between. The CDR3 sequence is 14 residues long. Germline assignment: CDR1 LGHNA and CDR2 YSLEER. The CDR3 sequence is CASSAILAGTEAFF. DNA for the CDR3: TGCGCCAGCAGCGCCATCCTGGCAGGCACTGAAGCTTTCTTT.

This chain links TRBV19 with TRBJ1-2; D possibly corresponds to TRBD1 (5 bases). Germline V gene lookup returns CDR1 LNHDA and CDR2 SQIVND (reference sequence). Trimming took off 3 bases at V and 4 bases at J, with 15 bases between the two ends. CDR3 length: 15 residues. The CDR3 DNA reads TGTGCCAGTAGTATTGACAGTTATGGACCCTATGGCTACACCTTC. This sequence encodes CASSIDSYGPYGYTF.

This chain links TRBV7-2 with TRBJ1-4; D not certain. Germline V CDR1 and CDR2: SGHTA, FQGNSA. This CDR3 comprises 16 residues. V was shortened by 2 bases and J by 0 bases, with 10 bases between the two germline ends. The CDR3 DNA reads TGTGCCAGCAGCTTAATATCCGCAGCAACTAATGAAAAACTGTTTTTT. Its protein product is CASSLISAATNEKLFF.

The V and J genes are TRBV4-1 and TRBJ2-3; TRBD2 agrees at 9 bases. The J segment lost 5 bases and the V segment lost 3 bases, leaving 12 bases of the junction unmatched. The CDR3 extends over 17 amino acids. Germline V gene sequence: CDR1 MGHRA, CDR2 YSYEKL. The CDR3 DNA sequence: TGCGCCAGCAGCCAGGCCTCGCGGGGGGGGGCCTTAGATACGCAGTATTTT. Protein sequence: CASSQASRGGALDTQYF.

The V call is TRBV14, the J call TRBJ1-2, with 8 bases that match TRBD1. V lost 4 bases and J lost 4; bases outside the gene matches: 8. The CDR3 loop spans 15 amino acids. Germline-derived CDR1 and CDR2 are SGHDN and FVKESK. The CDR3 spells CASSPVDRGAYGYTF. The CDR3 DNA reads TGTGCCAGCAGCCCCGTCGACAGGGGTGCCTATGGCTACACCTTC.

V usage is TRBV6-5 and J usage is TRBJ2-6; a weak D match, TRBD2 (6 bases). Trimming removed 6 bases at V and 0 bases at J, with 9 bases between. The V gene's germline CDR1 is MNHEY and CDR2 SVGAGI. The CDR3 runs to 15 residues. CDR3: CASRVGSSGANVLTF. The DNA for the CDR3 is TGTGCCAGCAGGGTCGGGAGCTCTGGGGCCAACGTCCTGACTTTC.

The sample holds a few counts of this clone. CDR3 residues: CASSQDRGFAQYF. CDR3 DNA sequence: TGCGCCAGCAGCCAAGATCGAGGGTTCGCCCAGTACTTC. The V gene is TRBV4-3, the J gene TRBJ2-5; a weak D match, TRBD2 (5 bases). Looked up from germline, CDR1 is LGHNA and CDR2 is YSLEER. The V end lost 0 bases, the J end lost 9 bases, and 11 bases lay between the germline ends. The CDR3 loop spans 13 amino acids.

The chain links TRBV6-1 to TRBJ2-5; the match to TRBD2 covers 12 bases. Germline CDR1 is MNHNS and CDR2 is SASEGT. The CDR3 has 16 residues. Trimming took 3 bases from V and 2 from J; bases not matched to a gene: 4. CDR3 region: CASSDGLAGGQETQYF. The CDR3 DNA reads TGTGCCAGCAGTGATGGGCTAGCGGGGGGGCAAGAGACCCAGTACTTC.

CDR3 in DNA: TGTGCCACGAGACAGGGGGCGTCCCAGGGCTATGGCTACACCTTC. This sequence encodes CATRQGASQGYGYTF. The chain joins TRBV6-1 to TRBJ1-2; TRBD1 matches at 10 bases. V shed 10 bases and J 4 bases; nucleotides not matched to a gene: 12. Germline loops: CDR1 MNHNS, CDR2 SASEGT. The CDR3 is 15 amino acids.

The chain is built from TRBV6-5 and TRBJ1-6, with no clear D. V lost 5 bases and J lost 6, with 14 bases in between. CDR3 length equals 15 residues. Germline loops: CDR1 MNHEY, CDR2 SVGAGI. This CDR3 is CASSPWHAVNSPLHF. CDR3 nucleotides: TGTGCCAGCAGTCCCTGGCACGCCGTTAATTCACCCCTCCACTTT.